One and the same sample provided the 21 T cell receptor beta chains below, sequenced in a study of Ad26.COV2.S vaccination and SARS-CoV-2 variants. Described treatment: some 19 received Ad26.COV2.S at low or high dose, single or two shots; 5 received placebo; per-sample allocation not given. Sampling took place 63 days after the first vaccine or placebo injection. Generated by immunoSEQ multiplex PCR, the TCRdb table keeps only in-frame clones and is missing some. The sample has fewer than 400,000 clones; roughly 90% are singletons. The sample here was peripheral blood, taken in a trial of Ad26.COV2.S vaccine versus placebo. The receptors stem from a person between 18 and 65 years old who received the Ad26.COV2.S COVID-19 vaccine or a placebo.

The chain employs TRBV2 and TRBJ2-3; TRBD2 matches at 13 bases. The V gene's germline CDR1 is SNHLY and CDR2 FYNNEI. This CDR3 has 16 amino acids. Trimming cost V 4 bases and J 4 bases; bases outside gene matches: 5. CDR3 sequence (DNA): TGTGCCAGCAGTGGCCGGACTAGCGGGAGATCAGATACGCAGTATTTT. Translation: CASSGRTSGRSDTQYF.

This clone came up once. The sample contains more than one DNA sequence encoding this CDR3. The V gene is TRBV5-1, the J gene TRBJ2-3; D is ambiguous. V lost 1 base and J 1 base, leaving 7 bases between the germline ends. The CDR3 totals 14 residues. Per germline, CDR1 SGHRS and CDR2 YFSETQ. The CDR3 protein is CASSLRGGTDTQYF. The CDR3 DNA follows: TGCGCCAGCAGCTTGCGTGGGGGCACAGATACGCAGTATTTT. The whole variable domain, remainder taken from reference TRBV5-1 and TRBJ2-3, is KAGVTQTPRYLIKTRGQQVTLSCSPISGHRSVSWYQQTPGQGLQFLFEYFSETQRNKGNFPGRFSGRQFSNSRSEMNVSTLELGDSALYLCASSLRGGTDTQYFGPGTRLTVL.

This clone was observed a few times. The chain employs TRBV6-5 and TRBJ2-7; 9 bases match TRBD2. CDR1 and CDR2 (germline): MNHEY, SVGAGI. V lost 5 bases, J lost 1 base, and 3 bases stayed unmatched. This CDR3 has 14 amino acids. In DNA, the CDR3 is TGTGCCAGCAGTAGGACTAGCGAGTCCTACGAGCAGTACTTC. Translating it yields CASSRTSESYEQYF.

In DNA, the CDR3 is TGTGCCAGCACTTCGGTAGGACTTACGGACTATGGCTACACCTTC. Its protein is CASTSVGLTDYGYTF. V usage is TRBV7-8 and J usage is TRBJ1-2; D is unresolved. The V end was cut by 7 bases, the J end by 3 bases, with 18 bases between. Germline CDR1 reads SGHVS; CDR2 reads FQNEAQ. The CDR3 totals 15 residues. The full variable domain, in which reference TRBV7-8 and TRBJ1-2 provide the parts outside the CDR3, is GAGVSQSPRYKVAKRGQDVALRCDPISGHVSLFWYQQALGQGPEFLTYFQNEAQLDKSGLPSDRFFAERPEGSVSTLKIQRTQQEDSAVYLCASTSVGLTDYGYTFGSGTRLTVV.

This rearrangement joins TRBV4-2 to TRBJ2-3, with D possibly called TRBD1 or TRBD2 (5 bases each). V was shortened by 5 bases and J by 1 base, with 13 bases between the two germline ends. The CDR3 covers 15 residues. Germline V gene lookup returns CDR1 LGHNA and CDR2 YNFKEQ. DNA for the CDR3: TGTGCCAGCAGCTCCTGGGGGTCCGGCACAGATACGCAGTATTTT. This gives the protein CASSSWGSGTDTQYF.

V usage is TRBV3-1 (or the pseudogene TRBV3-2) and J usage is TRBJ1-5; D possibly corresponds to TRBD1 (6 bases). V dropped 1 base and J dropped 5 bases, with 12 bases sitting between them. In germline, CDR1 is LGHDT, CDR2 YNNKEL (reference sequence). The CDR3 covers 15 residues. The CDR3 spells CASSQGGRGDQPQHF. As DNA, the CDR3 is TGTGCCAGCAGCCAAGGGGGGAGGGGGGATCAGCCCCAGCATTTT.

The V call is TRBV27, the J call TRBJ1-5; no clear D gene. The germline V and J ends were trimmed by 4 bases and 4 bases, with 5 bases remaining between them. This CDR3 has 12 residues. Germline V gene sequence: CDR1 MNHEY, CDR2 SMNVEV (reference sequence). CDR3 DNA: TGTGCCAGCAGTTCTCTTAATCAGCCCCAGCATTTT. Amino acids: CASSSLNQPQHF.

The chain has TRBV7-2 and TRBJ1-4; D gene uncertain. With 0 bases removed from V and 0 bases from J, the gap between germline ends came to 8 bases. This CDR3 contains 16 residues. The germline V gene has CDR1 SGHTA and CDR2 FQGNSA. CDR3 loop: CASSLAWGTTNEKLFF. CDR3 sequence (DNA): TGTGCCAGCAGCTTAGCATGGGGAACAACTAATGAAAAACTGTTTTTT.

The chain carries TRBV12-5 and TRBJ1-1; TRBD1 might be the D (5 bases). Germline V gene data show CDR1 as LGHNT and CDR2 as FRNRAP. V was trimmed by 6 bases and J by 2 bases, leaving 10 bases between them. CDR3 length: 13 residues. CDR3 coding DNA: TGTGCTAGTGGAGCAGGGCCAAACACTGAAGCTTTCTTT. As protein: CASGAGPNTEAFF.

This sequence joins TRBV3-1 (or the pseudogene TRBV3-2) and TRBJ2-7, with D unresolved. The CDR3 covers 15 residues. Germline CDR1 LGHDT, CDR2 YNNKEL (reference sequence). Trimming removed 0 bases at V and 1 base at J, with 10 bases between. CDR3 protein: CASSQEVSNSYEQYF. Written as DNA, the CDR3 is TGTGCCAGCAGCCAAGAAGTGTCCAATTCCTACGAGCAGTACTTC.

This clone has only a few counts. The rearrangement uses TRBV5-6 and TRBJ1-4, with 10 bases aligning to TRBD1. CDR1 SGHDT and CDR2 YYEEEE come from the germline V gene. V was pared by 0 bases and J by 0 bases, with 8 bases of the junction left unmatched. The CDR3 contains 19 residues. The CDR3 sequence is CASSLGYSGTGATNEKLFF. The CDR3 nucleotides read TGTGCCAGCAGCTTGGGGTATTCCGGGACAGGGGCAACTAATGAAAAACTGTTTTTT. Using reference TRBV5-6 and TRBJ1-4 for the parts outside the CDR3, the full variable domain is DAGVTQSPTHLIKTRGQQVTLRCSPKSGHDTVSWYQQALGQGPQFIFQYYEEEERQRGNFPDRFSGHQFPNYSSELNVNALLLGDSALYLCASSLGYSGTGATNEKLFFGSGTQLSVL.

V and J are TRBV11-2 and TRBJ2-1, with TRBD1 as a possible D gene (5 bases). The germline V gene encodes CDR1 SGHAT and CDR2 FQNNGV. The CDR3 is 16 amino acids. V shed 1 base and J shed 5 bases, with 15 bases lying between them. CDR3 protein: CASSLGQRGNHNEQFF. CDR3 nucleotides: TGTGCCAGCAGCTTAGGACAGCGCGGAAACCACAATGAGCAGTTCTTC.

This chain uses TRBV7-9 with TRBJ2-1, with 12 bases fitting TRBD2. V gave up 5 bases and J gave up 3 bases; unmatched junction bases: 14. This CDR3 spans 19 amino acids. CDR1 is SEHNR, CDR2 FQNEAQ, per germline (reference sequence). CDR3: CASSPSRGTSGPNYNEQFF. The CDR3 DNA sequence: TGTGCCAGCAGCCCGAGCAGGGGGACTAGCGGGCCAAACTACAATGAGCAGTTCTTC.

The chain combines TRBV4-3 with TRBJ1-2; D perhaps matches TRBD1 (5 bases). The CDR3 covers 15 residues. Germline V lookup: CDR1 LGHNA, CDR2 YSLEER. The V gene lost 0 bases and the J gene lost 4 bases, with 12 bases spanning the gap. CDR3 in amino acids: CASSQDKRGGYGYTF. In DNA, the CDR3 is TGCGCCAGCAGCCAAGATAAAAGGGGCGGCTATGGCTACACCTTC.

This chain joins TRBV11-2 and TRBJ2-1; D gene ambiguous. The CDR3 sequence is 12 residues long. Looked up from germline, CDR1 is SGHAT and CDR2 is FQNNGV. V was shortened by 3 bases and J by 9 bases, with 9 bases between the two germline ends. This CDR3 reads CASSLMAFEQFF. CDR3 coding DNA: TGTGCCAGCAGCTTGATGGCCTTTGAGCAGTTCTTC.

In DNA form, the CDR3 reads TGTGCCAGCAGTTCCCTCGGGGGGGACTATGGCTACACCTTC. Translation gives CASSSLGGDYGYTF. The V and J genes are TRBV27 and TRBJ1-2, with a tentative D call TRBD1 (5 bases). This CDR3 is 14 amino acids long. Looked up from germline, CDR1 is MNHEY and CDR2 is SMNVEV (reference sequence). V was clipped by 4 bases and J by 3 bases, with 12 bases between them.

This chain joins TRBV7-9 and TRBJ1-4, with D perhaps matching TRBD1 (6 bases). Germline-derived CDR1 and CDR2 are SEHNR and FQNEAQ (reference sequence). The V end was cut by 1 base, the J end by 8 bases, with 23 bases between. This CDR3 region has 18 residues. The CDR3: CASSLETATGSLREKLFF. In DNA form, the CDR3 reads TGTGCCAGCAGCTTAGAAACGGCAACAGGGAGTCTTAGGGAAAAACTGTTTTTT.

The chain uses TRBV6-1 and TRBJ2-7; D ambiguous. V was clipped by 2 bases and J by 0 bases, with 11 bases between them. The CDR3 totals 15 residues. The germline V gene encodes CDR1 MNHNS and CDR2 SASEGT. CDR3 region: CASSELPPVSYEQYV. The CDR3 DNA is TGTGCCAGCAGTGAATTACCCCCTGTCTCCTACGAGCAGTACGTC.

The V and J genes are TRBV5-6 and TRBJ1-2, with TRBD1 matching over 8 bases. In germline, CDR1 is SGHDT, CDR2 YYEEEE. V gave up 4 bases and J gave up 3 bases; unmatched junction bases: 8. The CDR3 sequence is 15 residues long. The CDR3 nucleotides read TGTGCCAGCAGCCAGGGGGACAGGACTTACTATGGCTACACCTTC. This sequence encodes CASSQGDRTYYGYTF.

The CDR3 reads CATSRDFSGGSSYEQYF. The CDR3 bases are TGTGCCACCAGCAGAGACTTTTCCGGGGGGTCCTCCTACGAGCAGTACTTC. The V and J genes are TRBV15 and TRBJ2-7; TRBD2 matches 7 bases. The CDR3 totals 17 residues. Looked up from germline, CDR1 is LNHNV and CDR2 is YYDKDF (reference sequence). The J segment lost 0 bases and the V segment lost 0 bases, leaving 8 bases of the junction unmatched.

V gene TRBV29-1 combines with J gene TRBJ1-2, with D perhaps TRBD1 (6 bases). V was pared by 5 bases and J by 1 base, with 14 bases between. The germline gives CDR1 SQVTM, CDR2 ANQGSEA. CDR3 length: 14 residues. The CDR3: CSVRDTVDNYGYTF. In nucleotides, the CDR3 is TGCAGCGTTCGGGACACGGTAGATAACTATGGCTACACCTTC.